This TCR beta chain is drawn from a study of early T cells in non-severe SARS-CoV-2 infection. Turning to the study itself: Sequenced material consisted of bulk RNA (from unsorted whole blood), and chains were unpaired. Study-level findings and limits: The study's VDJdb matching favored anti-spike CD8 responses and missed private and CD4 specificities.

This clonotype occurred a few times. Its antigen is still unknown. TCRdb reprocessed the 5' RACE reads with MiXCR, giving one entry per CDR3 protein. The table lists some 120,000 distinct CDR3 sequences, just under 15% of them singletons. Sequencing was carried out using whole blood. The TCR comes from an adult who was a healthcare worker with PCR-confirmed SARS-CoV-2 infection or an uninfected control (not recorded which).

CDR3 bases: TGCAGTGCCCTCACCCCTCTAGCGGGGGAGCAGTTCTTC. Amino acid sequence: CSALTPLAGEQFF. This rearrangement joins TRBV20-1 to TRBJ2-1; 9 bases line up with TRBD2. Looked up from germline, CDR1 is DFQATT and CDR2 is SNEGSKA (reference sequence). This CDR3 comprises 13 residues. J gave up 10 bases and V 6 bases, and 10 bases lay outside the gene matches.